These 2 T cell receptor beta chains originate from one sample sequenced in a study of cytomegalovirus exposure and HLA in healthy donors (dated by TCRdb to 2015 to 2018). The protocol used for the library was the immunoSEQ multiplex PCR assay. A mixture of 60 forward primers for TCR Vbeta segments and 13 reverse primers for TCR Jbeta segments was used in the multiplex PCR. In its TCRdb copy, this immuneACCESS table keeps in-frame sequences only and misses some clones. Where compared with another copy, unresolved V genes explain less than half of these, and the others have no known cause. The table of this sample itemizes roughly 120,000 clones. The leading ten clones occupy roughly 3.5% of the sample. Specimen: PBMCs. These receptor sequences come from a man aged 18 to 29 in good health and CMV-seronegative.

The rearrangement joins TRBV18 to TRBJ2-7, with TRBD2 as a possible D gene (5 bases). The V end was cut by 3 bases, the J end by 6 bases, with 15 bases between. Germline lookup yields CDR1 KGHSH and CDR2 LQKENI. The CDR3 is 14 residues long. The CDR3 DNA reads as TGTGCCAGCTCACCGGGAGCACTCTTGGGCGAGCAGTACTTC. As protein: CASSPGALLGEQYF.

The chain couples TRBV19 to TRBJ1-2; D is possibly TRBD1 (5 bases). CDR3 length: 15 residues. V was pared by 11 bases and J by 4 bases, with 23 bases between. Germline V gene sequence: CDR1 LNHDA, CDR2 SQIVND (reference sequence). The CDR3 protein is CASQSQNRLGYGYTF. The CDR3 DNA follows: TGTGCCTCCCAGTCGCAAAACAGGCTAGGCTATGGCTACACCTTC.